This is a list of T cell receptor beta chains from one sample in a study of OX40 agonist ivuxolimab in advanced cancers. Sequencing used immunoSEQ multiplex PCR; TCRdb keeps in-frame clones, though not all of them. This table holds tens of thousands of clones, 83% found once. Source: CD4+ or CD8+ T cells sorted from blood, taken in a trial of the OX40 agonist ivuxolimab. Receptors were obtained from an adult with an advanced solid tumor such as melanoma, head and neck, liver or kidney cancer. Each CDR3 is given with its conserved first and last residue. A D gene is named only where the DNA matches it firmly. Only some rows state a clone size, as once, few, many or a class for expanded clones.

v_gene: TRBV6-6
abundance: -
j_gene: TRBJ2-5
d_gene: -
len: 15
CDR3aa: CASREQGFGKETQYF
CDR3nt: TGTGCCAGCAGGGAACAGGGATTCGGTAAAGAGACCCAGTACTTC

v_gene: TRBV5-1
abundance: -
j_gene: TRBJ2-7
d_gene: -
len: 14
CDR3aa: CASSFGQGTYEQYF
CDR3nt: TGCGCCAGCAGCTTCGGCCAGGGGACCTACGAGCAGTACTTC

v_gene: TRBV2
abundance: -
j_gene: TRBJ1-5
d_gene: TRBD1
len: 15
CDR3aa: CASTYRQGFGQPQHF
CDR3nt: TGTGCCAGCACTTACCGACAGGGGTTCGGACAGCCCCAGCATTTT

v_gene: TRBV5-3
abundance: few
j_gene: TRBJ2-3
d_gene: -
len: 15
CDR3aa: CARSGNTNGTDTQYF
CDR3nt: TGTGCCAGAAGCGGGAATACGAACGGGACAGATACGCAGTATTTT

v_gene: TRBV7-7
abundance: few
j_gene: TRBJ2-1
d_gene: TRBD2
len: 17
CDR3aa: CASSLTSGGAPYNEQFF
CDR3nt: TGTGCCAGCAGCCTGACTAGCGGGGGGGCCCCCTACAATGAGCAGTTCTTC

v_gene: TRBV20-1
abundance: -
j_gene: TRBJ1-2
d_gene: -
len: 8
CDR3aa: CRTDGYTF
CDR3nt: TGCCGAACGGATGGCTACACCTTC

v_gene: TRBV7-2
abundance: -
j_gene: TRBJ2-5
d_gene: TRBD2
len: 15
CDR3aa: CASSSTSGRAETQYF
CDR3nt: TGTGCCAGCAGTTCTACTAGCGGGAGGGCAGAGACCCAGTACTTC

v_gene: TRBV7-3
abundance: -
j_gene: TRBJ2-1
d_gene: -
len: 17
CDR3aa: CASSLIGGLTLYNEQFF
CDR3nt: TGTGCCAGCAGCCTTATCGGGGGACTTACCCTCTACAATGAGCAGTTCTTC

v_gene: TRBV5-1
abundance: -
j_gene: TRBJ2-1
d_gene: -
len: 19
CDR3aa: CASSLERGAGPSSYNEQFF
CDR3nt: TGCGCCAGCAGCTTGGAACGGGGGGCCGGTCCGAGCTCCTACAATGAGCAGTTCTTC

v_gene: TRBV6-5
abundance: -
j_gene: TRBJ1-1
d_gene: -
len: 15
CDR3aa: CASSYSGGLNTEAFF
CDR3nt: TGTGCCAGCAGTTATTCGGGGGGGTTGAACACTGAAGCTTTCTTT

v_gene: TRBV10-3
abundance: -
j_gene: TRBJ2-7
d_gene: -
len: 14
CDR3aa: CAISESGLSGEQYF
CDR3nt: TGTGCCATCAGTGAGTCGGGACTGTCGGGGGAGCAGTACTTC

v_gene: TRBV5-1
abundance: -
j_gene: TRBJ1-2
d_gene: -
len: 16
CDR3aa: CASQETTGRVNYGYTF
CDR3nt: TGCGCCAGCCAAGAGACGACAGGCAGAGTAAACTATGGCTACACCTTC

v_gene: TRBV7-8
abundance: -
j_gene: TRBJ2-5
d_gene: -
len: 9
CDR3aa: CAVGETQYF
CDR3nt: TGTGCCGTGGGGGAGACCCAGTACTTC

v_gene: TRBV14
abundance: once
j_gene: TRBJ2-7
d_gene: -
len: 15
CDR3aa: CASSQELVPSYEQYF
CDR3nt: TGTGCCAGCAGCCAAGAGCTGGTGCCCTCCTACGAGCAGTACTTC

v_gene: TRBV27
abundance: few
j_gene: TRBJ1-1
d_gene: -
len: 14
CDR3aa: CASHLLGVNTEAFF
CDR3nt: TGTGCCAGCCATCTGTTAGGGGTGAACACTGAAGCTTTCTTT

v_gene: TRBV19
abundance: once
j_gene: TRBJ2-5
d_gene: TRBD2
len: 15
CDR3aa: CASSTGTSGQETQYF
CDR3nt: TGTGCCAGTAGTACCGGGACTAGCGGACAAGAGACCCAGTACTTC